The 30 T cell receptor beta chains below all came from one sample that was sequenced in a study of cytomegalovirus exposure and HLA in healthy donors. PCR used 60 Vbeta primers and 13 Jbeta primers. The protocol was immunoSEQ multiplex PCR, while the TCRdb copy is restricted to in-frame clones and leaves out a portion. The data show 160,000 or so clones, around 80% seen once. The sequenced sample consisted of PBMCs. These receptors all come from a woman in her thirties or forties in good health and CMV-seronegative.

The rearrangement joins TRBV29-1 to TRBJ2-5; D is ambiguous. The germline V and J ends were trimmed by 5 bases and 4 bases, with 11 bases remaining between them. Germline values: CDR1 SQVTM, CDR2 ANQGSEA. The CDR3 covers 12 residues. The CDR3 spells CSVRNHGETQYF. CDR3 bases: TGCAGCGTTCGAAATCACGGAGAGACCCAGTACTTC.

The chain links TRBV29-1 to TRBJ2-7, with TRBD2 matching over 10 bases. CDR3 size: 13 residues. Looked up from germline, CDR1 is SQVTM and CDR2 is ANQGSEA. Trimming took 2 bases from V and 4 from J; bases not matched to a gene: 2. The CDR3 here is CSVETSGMYEQYF. The CDR3 bases are TGCAGCGTTGAAACTAGCGGGATGTACGAGCAGTACTTC.

Written as DNA, the CDR3 is TGCGCCAGCAGCAGGCCAGGGTCCTACAATGAGCAGTTCTTC. This encodes CASSRPGSYNEQFF. The chain joins TRBV5-1 to TRBJ2-1; possible D gene TRBD1, 5 bases. Between the trimmed V and J ends, which lost 4 bases and 1 base, there was a span of 9 bases. Germline loops: CDR1 SGHRS, CDR2 YFSETQ. This CDR3 region has 14 residues.

This chain connects TRBV28 to TRBJ2-7; TRBD1 agrees at 8 bases. CDR3 length: 14 residues. The V gene's germline CDR1 is MDHEN and CDR2 SYDVKM. V lost 10 bases and J lost 6; bases outside the gene matches: 14. The CDR3 reads CATRTPRQGREQYF. The CDR3 DNA reads as TGTGCCACCCGGACCCCAAGACAGGGGCGCGAGCAGTACTTC.

The rearrangement uses TRBV11-3 and TRBJ2-3, with 7 bases lining up with TRBD2. This CDR3 contains 15 residues. J gave up 2 bases and V 5 bases, and 7 bases lay outside the gene matches. Germline CDR1 SGHNT, CDR2 YENEEA. CDR3: CASSGRDYNTDTQYF. For the CDR3, the DNA is TGTGCCAGCAGCGGCCGGGACTACAACACAGATACGCAGTATTTT.

This sequence joins TRBV30 and TRBJ1-4, with 8 positions matching TRBD1. J lost 5 bases, V lost 5 bases, and 4 bases had no gene match. The CDR3 contains 13 residues. Germline CDR1 reads GTSNPN; CDR2 reads SVGIG (reference sequence). CDR3: CAWSGTGNEKLFF. For the CDR3, the DNA is TGTGCCTGGTCCGGGACAGGAAATGAAAAACTGTTTTTT.

This clone has more than one count but fewer than ten. The J gene is TRBJ2-7, the V gene TRBV7-2, with D hard to call. The CDR3 is made up of 13 amino acids. Germline assignment: CDR1 SGHTA and CDR2 FQGNSA. Deletions cut 4 bases from V and 5 bases from J, with 12 bases between. The CDR3 nucleotides read TGTGCCAGCAGCTCCGCGCCTATTAACGAGCAGTACTTC. This gives the protein CASSSAPINEQYF.

This chain links TRBV29-1 with TRBJ2-1, with a possible D match to TRBD2 (5 bases). Trimming stripped 3 bases from V and 5 bases from J, with 14 bases between. The CDR3 has 14 amino acids. Germline V lookup: CDR1 SQVTM, CDR2 ANQGSEA. The CDR3 here is CSVDGSPGNNEQFF. DNA of the CDR3: TGCAGCGTTGATGGTAGCCCGGGAAACAATGAGCAGTTCTTC.

The V call is TRBV7-9, the J call TRBJ2-7, with 12 bases matching TRBD2. Per germline, CDR1 SEHNR and CDR2 FQNEAQ (reference sequence). V gave up 5 bases and J gave up 4 bases; unmatched junction bases: 3. The CDR3 runs to 14 residues. This CDR3 is CASSPSGRAYEQYF. CDR3 DNA sequence: TGTGCCAGCAGCCCTAGCGGGAGGGCTTACGAGCAGTACTTC.

This clone was seen once. J is TRBJ1-3 and V is TRBV28; D is ambiguous. Germline V gives CDR1 MDHEN, CDR2 SYDVKM. V shed 9 bases and J shed 0 bases, with 12 bases lying between them. CDR3 length: 14 amino acids. The CDR3 loop is CASVEAVSGNTIYF. In DNA form, the CDR3 reads TGTGCCAGTGTGGAGGCAGTCTCTGGAAACACCATATATTTT.

The chain links TRBV7-2 to TRBJ2-3; 8 bases agree with TRBD2. Trimming removed 3 bases from V and 3 bases from J; junction bases left unmatched: 5. The germline V gene has CDR1 SGHTA and CDR2 FQGNSA. The CDR3 has 15 amino acids. The CDR3: CASSLSGRGTDTQYF. In DNA, the CDR3 is TGTGCCAGCAGCTTGAGCGGGAGAGGTACAGATACGCAGTATTTT.

The chain is built from TRBV10-3 and TRBJ2-1, with D tentatively TRBD2 (5 bases). Germline V gene lookup returns CDR1 ENHRY and CDR2 SYGVKD. V was shortened by 7 bases and J by 6 bases, with 13 bases between the two germline ends. This CDR3 comprises 13 residues. The CDR3 is CAITGRESNEQFF. The CDR3 nucleotides read TGTGCCATCACCGGACGGGAAAGCAATGAGCAGTTCTTC.

The chain employs TRBV5-6 and TRBJ2-7; 8 bases line up with TRBD2. With 3 bases clipped from V and 9 bases from J, the junction kept 11 bases outside the gene matches. CDR3 length: 14 residues. Germline V lookup: CDR1 SGHDT, CDR2 YYEEEE. CDR3 sequence (DNA): TGTGCCAGCAGCTCTCGTAGAGCGGGAGTGATGCAGTACTTC. It specifies CASSSRRAGVMQYF.

This clone was seen a single time. The V gene is TRBV28, the J gene TRBJ1-1; D is undetermined. The CDR3 covers 12 residues. Trimming removed 2 bases at V and 6 bases at J, with 7 bases between. Germline V gene sequence: CDR1 MDHEN, CDR2 SYDVKM. CDR3 DNA: TGTGCCAGCAGTTTAGAACTCTCTGAAGCTTTCTTT. This gives the protein CASSLELSEAFF.

This clone appeared a few times. This sequence joins TRBV10-3 and TRBJ1-5; 10 nucleotides align to TRBD1. This CDR3 spans 15 amino acids. With V trimmed by 5 bases and J by 2 bases, 3 bases remained unmatched. CDR1 is ENHRY, CDR2 SYGVKD, per germline. CDR3 sequence reads: CAISPGTGGNQPQHF. Here the CDR3 DNA reads TGTGCCATCAGTCCCGGGACAGGGGGCAATCAGCCCCAGCATTTT.

The V call is TRBV18, the J call TRBJ2-5; D perhaps matches TRBD1 (5 bases). V was clipped by 1 base and J by 4 bases, with 13 bases between them. Germline V gene sequence: CDR1 KGHSH, CDR2 LQKENI. The CDR3 runs 15 residues. The CDR3 spells CASSPQSGQGETQYF. CDR3 nucleotides: TGTGCCAGCTCACCACAATCTGGACAAGGAGAGACCCAGTACTTC.

The genes are TRBV2 and TRBJ2-3; TRBD2 might be the D (6 bases). This CDR3 is 18 amino acids long. From germline, CDR1 is SNHLY and CDR2 FYNNEI. V lost 3 bases to trimming and J lost 5 bases, with 24 bases between them. DNA of the CDR3: TGTGCCAGCAGTGATTCGGGCCCCTATGACACCGGGGGAGATACGCAGTATTTT. Amino acids: CASSDSGPYDTGGDTQYF.

CDR3 region: CASSPNTLTGTFGELFF. The CDR3 region has the DNA TGTGCCAGCAGTCCTAATACACTGACGGGGACTTTCGGGGAGCTGTTTTTT. The chain recombines TRBV27 with TRBJ2-2, with D possibly TRBD2 on 6 matching bases. Germline loops: CDR1 MNHEY, CDR2 SMNVEV (reference sequence). The CDR3 is 17 residues long. V was pared by 5 bases and J by 7 bases, with 23 bases between.

This clone was observed once. The rearrangement uses TRBV27 and TRBJ1-5; 8 nucleotides align to TRBD1. V shed 5 bases, J shed 0 bases, and the junction held 6 bases outside the gene matches. Germline CDR1 MNHEY, CDR2 SMNVEV (reference sequence). The CDR3 extends over 16 amino acids. For the CDR3, the DNA is TGTGCCAGCAGTCCAACGGACAGGGCTAGCAATCAGCCCCAGCATTTT. It codes for CASSPTDRASNQPQHF.

The V gene is TRBV5-1, the J gene TRBJ1-1, with D uncertain. CDR3 length: 16 residues. Between the trimmed V and J ends, which lost 4 bases and 3 bases, there was a span of 19 bases. Germline V CDR1 and CDR2: SGHRS, YFSETQ. CDR3 sequence reads: CASSPVGRGLDTEAFF. The CDR3 DNA reads TGCGCCAGCAGCCCGGTCGGGCGGGGATTGGACACTGAAGCTTTCTTT.

V is TRBV19 and J is TRBJ1-3; possibly TRBD1 for D (6 bases). The CDR3 length is 15 residues. The germline V gene has CDR1 LNHDA and CDR2 SQIVND (reference sequence). V was pared by 6 bases and J by 4 bases, with 16 bases between. CDR3 in DNA: TGTGCCAGTAGGATCTTGACAGGAGTAGGAAACACCATATATTTT. Translation: CASRILTGVGNTIYF.

This clone appeared a single time. The chain is built from TRBV9 and TRBJ1-3, with 7 positions matching TRBD1. V lost 6 bases and J lost 4; bases outside the gene matches: 4. CDR3 length equals 13 residues. Germline V gives CDR1 SGDLS, CDR2 YYNGEE. CDR3 amino acids: CASTRGEGNTIYF. The DNA of the CDR3 is TGTGCCAGCACCAGGGGGGAGGGAAACACCATATATTTT.

This rearrangement joins TRBV29-1 to TRBJ2-5; D is perhaps TRBD1 (6 bases). The CDR3 covers 15 residues. Germline CDR1 is SQVTM and CDR2 is ANQGSEA. Trimming cost V 4 bases and J 2 bases, with 17 bases left between them. Here the CDR3 DNA reads TGCAGCGTTGGGGGGCTTGACGGATTACAAGAGACCCAGTACTTC. Its translation: CSVGGLDGLQETQYF. The full variable domain, completed using reference TRBV29-1 and TRBJ2-5, is SAVISQKPSRDICQRGTSLTIQCQVDSQVTMMFWYRQQPGQSLTLIATANQGSEATYESGFVIDKFPISRPNLTFSTLTVSNMSPEDSSIYLCSVGGLDGLQETQYFGPGTRLLVL.

V usage is TRBV7-9 and J usage is TRBJ2-6, with TRBD2 matching 9 bases. With 4 bases clipped from V and 0 bases from J, the junction kept 7 bases outside the gene matches. The CDR3 spans 18 residues. Germline lookup yields CDR1 SEHNR and CDR2 FQNEAQ (reference sequence). CDR3 DNA: TGTGCCAGCAGCTCTCTAGCGGGAAGGGACTCTGGGGCCAACGTCCTGACTTTC. As protein: CASSSLAGRDSGANVLTF.

The rearrangement joins TRBV6-5 to TRBJ2-1, with 12 positions matching TRBD2. Per germline, CDR1 MNHEY and CDR2 SVGAGI. The V and J ends lost 6 bases and 4 bases, in that order; junction bases with no gene match: 4. This CDR3 spans 15 amino acids. CDR3 in DNA: TGTGCCAGCAGCCCCGGACTAGCGGGATACAATGAGCAGTTCTTC. Protein: CASSPGLAGYNEQFF.

On this clone itself: The same CDR3 also results from other DNA sequences found in this sample. The V and J genes are TRBV9 and TRBJ1-5; no clear D gene. The germline V gene has CDR1 SGDLS and CDR2 YYNGEE. The length of the CDR3 is 14 residues. Trimming left V 0 bases short and J 2 bases short, with 6 bases between. This chain's CDR3 is CASSVGQGNQPQHF. The CDR3 region has the DNA TGTGCCAGCAGCGTAGGCCAGGGCAATCAGCCCCAGCATTTT.

This chain joins TRBV19 and TRBJ2-3; 14 bases agree with TRBD2. CDR3 length equals 16 residues. Looked up from germline, CDR1 is LNHDA and CDR2 is SQIVND (reference sequence). The ends lost 4 bases at V and 6 bases at J; junction bases unmatched: 6. The CDR3 region is CASSTGTSGSRDTQYF. CDR3 bases: TGTGCCAGTAGTACGGGGACTAGCGGGAGCAGGGATACGCAGTATTTT. Full variable domain (rest looked up from reference TRBV19 and TRBJ2-3): DGGITQSPKYLFRKEGQNVTLSCEQNLNHDAMYWYRQDPGQGLRLIYYSQIVNDFQKGDIAEGYSVSREKKESFPLTVTSAQKNPTAFYLCASSTGTSGSRDTQYFGPGTRLTVL.

CDR3 nucleotide sequence: TGTGCCAGCACCTCCGGGGGACCGGGGACTGAAGCTTTCTTT. This translates into CASTSGGPGTEAFF. The chain has TRBV28 and TRBJ1-1, with D possibly TRBD1 on 5 matching bases. CDR3 size: 14 residues. Looked up from germline, CDR1 is MDHEN and CDR2 is SYDVKM. Trimming stripped 7 bases from V and 5 bases from J, with 17 bases between.

Notes on this clone: Other DNA sequences in this sample translate to the same CDR3. This chain links TRBV30 with TRBJ2-1; TRBD2 matches at 10 bases. CDR3 length: 15 amino acids. CDR1 GTSNPN and CDR2 SVGIG come from the germline V gene (reference sequence). The V and J ends lost 3 bases and 2 bases, in that order; junction bases with no gene match: 4. The CDR3 DNA reads as TGTGCCTGGAGCTTACTAGCGGGACCCTACAATGAGCAGTTCTTC. It yields the protein CAWSLLAGPYNEQFF.

J is TRBJ1-1 and V is TRBV2; no reliable D call. Germline-derived CDR1 and CDR2 are SNHLY and FYNNEI. The V end lost 6 bases, the J end lost 2 bases, and 13 bases lay between the germline ends. CDR3 size: 14 residues. CDR3 amino acids: CASSSLRQNTEAFF. CDR3 nucleotide sequence: TGTGCCAGCAGCTCACTAAGGCAAAACACTGAAGCTTTCTTT.